The 17 T cell receptor beta chains presented below share a single source sample, sequenced in a study of blood T cells in healthy people across ages (dated by TCRdb to about 2015). Library generation was performed with 5' RACE. The instrument was an Illumina HiSeq 2500. The second PCR ran for roughly 7 to 11 cycles and used a J-beta primer mix along with a sample-barcoded 5' primer. TCRdb handled the public reads itself, with Q25 trimming in fastp and clone calling in MiXCR, and kept productive beta chains. Identical CDR3 proteins give one entry, which carries the most common genes and DNA. Within this sample are more than 650,000 distinct CDR3 sequences, with around 24% of them counted one time only. Around 3% of the sample lies in the top ten. The same sample was also studied in work on T cells of mothers and their children.

Source material: blood. The receptors were sampled from a boy younger than 18 in good health.

The table lists this clonotype with a few counts. The chain joins TRBV12-3 or TRBV12-4 to TRBJ2-2, with D uncertain. This CDR3 is 13 amino acids long. V was clipped by 7 bases and J by 6 bases, with 12 bases between them. For the CDR3, the DNA is TGTGCCAGCACCCTGATGGGTTCCGGGGAGCTGTTTTTT. The encoded protein is CASTLMGSGELFF.

Points on this clonotype: One end of the junction is discordant with germline, which a read error may explain. The chain couples TRBV12-3 or TRBV12-4 to TRBJ2-3, with TRBD2 matching over 8 bases. This CDR3 has 15 amino acids. In DNA form, the CDR3 reads TGTGCCTGCAGTCCGATCTACGGGAGGGCAGATACGCAGTATTTT. Protein: CACSPIYGRADTQYF.

V and J are TRBV7-9 and TRBJ1-2; D gene unclear. CDR1 and CDR2 (germline): SEHNR, FQNEAQ (reference sequence). CDR3 length equals 12 residues. V was pared by 0 bases and J by 7 bases, with 6 bases between. The CDR3 sequence: CASSLATSGYTF. The DNA of the CDR3 is TGTGCCAGCAGCTTAGCAACCTCTGGCTACACCTTC.

The chain couples TRBV12-3 or TRBV12-4 to TRBJ2-1; D ambiguous. The DNA end is a closer match to TRBJ2-5, so the J assignment may be wrong. CDR3 length: 13 residues. CDR3 protein: CASTSDVSETQYF. CDR3 in DNA: TGTGCCAGCACCTCTGACGTCAGCGAGACCCAGTACTTC.

This clonotype showed up just a few times. The chain links TRBV10-3 to TRBJ2-5; the match to TRBD2 covers 10 bases. The CDR3 contains 15 residues. Per germline, CDR1 ENHRY and CDR2 SYGVKD. J gave up 5 bases and V 4 bases, and 7 bases lay outside the gene matches. The CDR3 DNA reads TGTGCCATCAGTGGAGTAAGCGGGGGGGATGAGACCCAGTACTTC. Its translation is CAISGVSGGDETQYF.

As DNA, the CDR3 is TGCGCCAGCAGCTTACGGACAGATTCGAGCAATGAGCAGTTCTTC. It is translated as CASSLRTDSSNEQFF. The chain uses TRBV5-1 and TRBJ2-1, with TRBD1 as a possible D gene (6 bases). With 2 bases removed from V and 6 bases from J, the gap between germline ends came to 15 bases. CDR1 and CDR2 from the germline V gene are SGHRS and YFSETQ. This CDR3 is built from 15 residues. The entire variable domain, with the rest obtained from reference TRBV5-1 and TRBJ2-1, is as follows: KAGVTQTPRYLIKTRGQQVTLSCSPISGHRSVSWYQQTPGQGLQFLFEYFSETQRNKGNFPGRFSGRQFSNSRSEMNVSTLELGDSALYLCASSLRTDSSNEQFFGPGTRLTVL.

The V gene is TRBV12-5, the J gene TRBJ2-1; D unresolved. Germline lookup yields CDR1 LGHNT and CDR2 FRNRAP. The CDR3 extends over 13 amino acids. V lost 1 base and J 6 bases, leaving 7 bases between the germline ends. This CDR3 reads CASGLGLPNEQFF. Here the CDR3 DNA reads TGTGCTAGTGGTTTGGGACTTCCCAATGAGCAGTTCTTC. Complete variable domain (other parts from reference TRBV12-5 and TRBJ2-1): DARVTQTPRHKVTEMGQEVTMRCQPILGHNTVFWYRQTMMQGLELLAYFRNRAPLDDSGMPKDRFSAEMPDATLATLKIQPSEPRDSAVYFCASGLGLPNEQFFGPGTRLTVL.

This clonotype turned up a few times. CDR3 coding DNA: TGCAGTGCCGGGGTTGTTTACGAAAAACTGTTTTTT. It specifies CSAGVVYEKLFF. The chain is built from TRBV20-1 and TRBJ1-4; D remains unclear. Germline V lookup: CDR1 DFQATT, CDR2 SNEGSKA (reference sequence). The V end lost 6 bases, the J end lost 8 bases, and 13 bases lay between the germline ends. This CDR3 contains 12 residues.

This clonotype was detected many times. The chain uses TRBV5-8 and TRBJ1-6, with D possibly TRBD1 on 5 matching bases. The V end was cut by 4 bases, the J end by 9 bases, with 14 bases between. This CDR3 contains 14 residues. The germline gives CDR1 SGHTS, CDR2 YDEGEE. The CDR3 here is CASSVGGVISPLHF. CDR3 bases: TGTGCCAGCAGCGTGGGAGGGGTGATTTCACCCCTCCACTTT.

J is TRBJ2-5 and V is TRBV6-6, with TRBD2 matching over 11 bases. The DNA matches TRBJ2-7 better at its end, which makes the J call doubtful. CDR1 and CDR2 from the germline V gene are MNHNY and SVGAGI (reference sequence). The CDR3 runs to 15 residues. CDR3 coding DNA: TGTGCCAGCAGTGCGACCGGGACTAGCGGCTACGAGCAGTACTTC. It specifies CASSATGTSGYEQYF.

The sample holds a few counts of this clonotype. The V call is TRBV12-3 or TRBV12-4, the J call TRBJ2-1; possibly TRBD1 for D (6 bases). The last part of the DNA fits TRBJ2-7 better; the J call may be wrong. This CDR3 is 14 amino acids long. This chain's CDR3 is CASSLWGLKYEQYF. CDR3 nucleotide sequence: TGTGCCAGCAGCCTCTGGGGGCTGAAGTACGAGCAGTACTTC.

The genes are TRBV28 and TRBJ1-5; 7 nucleotides line up with TRBD1. CDR1 MDHEN and CDR2 SYDVKM come from the germline V gene. V gave up 8 bases and J gave up 7 bases; unmatched junction bases: 8. CDR3 length: 13 residues. The CDR3 region is CASGDRVGQPQHF. CDR3 DNA sequence: TGTGCCAGCGGCGACAGGGTCGGGCAGCCCCAGCATTTT.

The chain uses TRBV28 and TRBJ2-7, with 7 bases identical to TRBD2. CDR3 length: 14 residues. From germline, CDR1 is MDHEN and CDR2 SYDVKM. Trimming cost V 5 bases and J 2 bases; bases outside gene matches: 6. DNA for the CDR3: TGTGCCAGCAGTGGACTAGGCAACCCCTACGAGCAGTACTTC. Translating gives CASSGLGNPYEQYF.

There are a few counts of this clonotype. J is TRBJ1-1 and V is TRBV6-6; D unresolved. The CDR3 has 13 amino acids. Germline V lookup: CDR1 MNHNY, CDR2 SVGAGI (reference sequence). Deletions cut 9 bases from V and 7 bases from J, with 18 bases between. CDR3 residues: CASSRVERSEAFF. The CDR3 bases are TGTGCCAGTTCACGGGTGGAGCGCAGTGAAGCTTTCTTT.

This clonotype was counted only a few times. This chain connects TRBV7-9 to TRBJ2-5; possible D gene TRBD2, 5 bases. Trimming shortened V by 5 bases and J by 11 bases, and 12 bases separated the two germline ends. The CDR3 covers 11 residues. Germline loops: CDR1 SEHNR, CDR2 FQNEAQ (reference sequence). CDR3 DNA sequence: TGTGCCAGCAGCCAACAATGGGAGCAGTACTTC. As protein: CASSQQWEQYF.

The chain recombines TRBV5-5 with TRBJ2-5, with TRBD1 identical over 8 bases. Germline V lookup: CDR1 SGHKS, CDR2 YYEKEE (reference sequence). The length of the CDR3 is 15 residues. V lost 3 bases, J lost 5 bases, and 9 bases stayed unmatched. CDR3: CASSYQGQAGETQYF. DNA of the CDR3: TGTGCCAGCAGCTACCAGGGACAGGCAGGGGAGACCCAGTACTTC. The complete variable domain, with remaining parts taken from reference TRBV5-5 and TRBJ2-5, reads DAGVTQSPTHLIKTRGQQVTLRCSPISGHKSVSWYQQVLGQGPQFIFQYYEKEERGRGNFPDRFSARQFPNYSSELNVNALLLGDSALYLCASSYQGQAGETQYFGPGTRLLVL.

The chain couples TRBV19 to TRBJ1-2, with 8 bases aligning to TRBD1. This CDR3 is built from 13 residues. V lost 4 bases to trimming and J lost 3 bases; unmatched junction nucleotides: 1. CDR1 and CDR2 (germline): LNHDA, SQIVND (reference sequence). CDR3 sequence: CASSTDRDYGYTF. The CDR3 DNA reads as TGTGCCAGTAGTACGGACAGGGACTATGGCTACACCTTC.